This T cell receptor (beta chain) is from a study of Ad26.COV2.S vaccination and SARS-CoV-2 variants (TCRdb year 2021). In terms of the full investigation: Vaccine-arm donors were drawn from COV1001, a multicentre, randomized, double-blind, placebo-controlled phase I-IIa trial of Ad26.COV2.S in healthy adults. Trial participants were randomized into five groups of five: low-dose or high-dose Ad26.COV2.S given once or twice, or placebo on both occasions. Sequencing of the TCRbeta repertoire served to evaluate the specificity and breadth of SARS-CoV-2-reactive T cell receptors following Ad26.COV2.S vaccination. Investigators remained blinded to trial group allocation during experiments and outcome assessment. Ad26.COV2.S was administered intramuscularly at a dose of 5x10^10 or 1x10^11 viral particles, either as one shot or as two shots given 56 days apart. A total of 32 samples were included in the TCR-sequenced set, comprising about 20 Ad26.COV2.S vaccine recipients, 5 placebo recipients and 8 SARS-CoV-2 convalescent individuals. What the study reported, not specific to this receptor: It was noted by the authors that total T cell responses may have been underestimated by the TCR breadth and depth analyses. Higher spike-specific TCR breadth was observed in Ad26.COV2.S recipients than in placebo recipients (P = 0.0014). After vaccination, substantial breadth of spike-specific CD8+ and CD4+ T cell responses was reported. Non-spike TCR breadth was comparable between vaccine and placebo recipients, consistent with the vaccine containing only spike. The study lacked the statistical power to compare responses across vaccine doses or regimens.

Comments on this clone: The specificity of this receptor is unknown. No base-level quality is on record; no much larger clone is a single base apart.

The germline V and J ends show losses of 4 bases and 4 bases respectively, and no gene match explains 12 bases of the junction. CDR1 and CDR2 (SGHRS, YFSETQ) derive from the germline V gene. The CDR3 spans 16 residues, from the cysteine through the phenylalanine. This entry keeps only the CDR3 DNA: 48 bases, framed from base 1. The immunoSEQ Assay was used to sequence TCRbeta CDR3 regions. After extraction, genomic DNA underwent amplification by bias-controlled multiplex PCR, followed by high-throughput sequencing. The source study handled its data this way. To quantify the absolute abundance of every unique TCRbeta CDR3 region, sequences were collapsed and filtered. T cell fraction was estimated by normalization of TCRbeta template counts to usable DNA, with usable DNA being measured through amplification of reference genes present in all nucleated cells. Repertoire TCRs were annotated as SARS-CoV-2-specific when V gene, CDR3 amino acid sequence and J gene were exactly matched to a known reactive TCR set. The reference SARS-CoV-2 TCR set came from MIRA and was filtered for enrichment in COVID-19-positive ImmuneCODE repertoires, removing public or cross-reactive TCRs. Drawing on the MIRA antigens, annotated TCRs were analysed further at the level of specific ORF or position within ORF. Breadth was defined as annotated unique rearrangements over total unique productive rearrangements; depth was the summed frequency of those rearrangements. Two-sided Wilcoxon rank-sum tests were used to compare TCR breadth between groups. Held by TCRdb, this immuneACCESS table contains in-frame sequences only and omits some clones. Under half of the omission traces to an unresolved V gene where checked; the cause of the rest is unknown. V and J calls and clone size are given by that table; D and trimming were obtained from the DNA. The sample contains more than 300,000 clones, around nine tenths of them found a single time. The ten largest clones capture about 4.6% of the sample.

The sample's treatment or condition label, in plain terms: over 15 received Ad26.COV2.S at low or high dose, single or two shots; 5 received placebo; per-sample allocation not given. Repertoires of vaccine and placebo recipients were sequenced from samples collected on day 63 after the first injection. In Cohort 1b, about 27 adults aged 18-55 years were enrolled at a single site in Boston, USA, between 29 July and 7 August 2020. Ad26.COV2.S was a replication-incompetent adenovirus type 26 vector expressing a prefusion-stabilized SARS-CoV-2 spike protein from the original Wuhan strain. This clonotype was sampled from a person aged 18-60 years who received the Ad26.COV2.S COVID-19 vaccine or a placebo. The sequence links TRBV5-1 to TRBJ2-7, with 9 bases in between that match TRBD1. Here the sequenced sample was peripheral blood, taken in a trial of Ad26.COV2.S vaccine versus placebo. At the DNA level, the sequence is TGCGCCAGCAGCCGACCCGCGGGACAGGGATTTTACGAGCAGTACTTC. It translates to CASSRPAGQGFYEQYF.